These 13 T cell receptor beta chains were sequenced from one sample in a study of CD4 T cells in relation to SARS-CoV-2 and coronaviruses (TCRdb year 2021). Libraries were built with the immunoSEQ multiplex PCR assay. TCRdb's version of the immuneACCESS table is confined to in-frame rearrangements and falls short of the full clone set. An unresolved V gene accounts for under half of the shortfall where checked; the remainder is of unknown origin. Recorded for this sample are 55,000 to 75,000 clones; over 80% of them occurred a single time. About 1.6% of the sample rests with the top ten. CD4+ T cells from unexposed donors were collected before the COVID-19 pandemic (2011-2018). Sequenced: memory CD4+ T cells from PBMCs. The cell subset or site label corresponds to: memory (non-naive) CD4+ T cells. These receptors were obtained from a human donor in good health.

The chain links TRBV5-6 to TRBJ1-6; TRBD1 matches 7 bases. The ends lost 0 bases at V and 10 bases at J; junction bases unmatched: 4. Germline V gives CDR1 SGHDT, CDR2 YYEEEE. The CDR3 runs 14 residues. CDR3 sequence (DNA): TGTGCCAGCAGCTTGGTTCAAGGGGGCTCACCCCTCCACTTT. Translation: CASSLVQGGSPLHF.

For the CDR3, the DNA is TGTGCCAGCAGCTTGGGGGGACAGGGAGATAATTCACCCCTCCACTTT. Translating gives CASSLGGQGDNSPLHF. The chain employs TRBV5-4 and TRBJ1-6; 9 nucleotides match TRBD1. This CDR3 is 16 amino acids long. The germline V gene has CDR1 SGHNT and CDR2 YYREEE (reference sequence). V lost 0 bases to trimming and J lost 5 bases; unmatched junction nucleotides: 3. Drawing the rest from reference TRBV5-4 and TRBJ1-6, the complete variable domain is ETGVTQSPTHLIKTRGQQVTLRCSSQSGHNTVSWYQQALGQGPQFIFQYYREEENGRGNFPPRFSGLQFPNYSSELNVNALELDDSALYLCASSLGGQGDNSPLHFGNGTRLTVT.

This clone was counted a single time. This sequence joins TRBV27 and TRBJ2-1, with D perhaps TRBD2 (6 bases). The CDR3 sequence is 13 residues long. Trimming took 8 bases from V and 4 from J, leaving 12 bases between them. In germline, CDR1 is MNHEY, CDR2 SMNVEV (reference sequence). The CDR3 nucleotides read TGTGCCAGCGGCGGGGTGTTGTACAATGAGCAGTTCTTC. It encodes CASGGVLYNEQFF.

This chain links TRBV5-4 with TRBJ2-7, with 8 bases that match TRBD2. This CDR3 has 14 amino acids. Germline CDR1 reads SGHNT; CDR2 reads YYREEE (reference sequence). V was clipped by 3 bases and J by 3 bases; unmatched bases: 5. For the CDR3, the DNA is TGTGCCAGCAGCTCGTTAGCGGGGTACTACGAGCAGTACTTC. Translating gives CASSSLAGYYEQYF.

The rearrangement links TRBV5-1 to TRBJ1-1; D is possibly TRBD1 (6 bases). V gave up 0 bases and J gave up 7 bases, with 10 bases separating them. The CDR3 totals 13 residues. In germline, CDR1 is SGHRS, CDR2 YFSETQ. The CDR3 nucleotides read TGCGCCAGCAGCTTGGGCAGGGGTGTTGAAGCTTTCTTT. The encoded protein is CASSLGRGVEAFF.

The CDR3 DNA follows: TGTGCCTGGAGTGTACTCAGGTCGACCCACAATGAGCAGTTCTTC. Translation: CAWSVLRSTHNEQFF. The chain links TRBV30 to TRBJ2-1, with no clear D. The V gene lost 0 bases and the J gene lost 5 bases, with 14 bases spanning the gap. This CDR3 comprises 15 residues. Germline V gives CDR1 GTSNPN, CDR2 SVGIG (reference sequence).

The J gene is TRBJ1-5, the V gene TRBV18; no firm D call. Germline V gene lookup returns CDR1 KGHSH and CDR2 LQKENI. The CDR3 extends over 13 amino acids. The germline V and J ends were trimmed by 5 bases and 3 bases, with 8 bases remaining between them. CDR3 coding DNA: TGTGCCAGCTCAGGGCAATACAATCAGCCCCAGCATTTT. Protein: CASSGQYNQPQHF.

The chain recombines TRBV29-1 with TRBJ1-1; the D is unclear. Germline V gives CDR1 SQVTM, CDR2 ANQGSEA. V was shortened by 7 bases and J by 3 bases, with 18 bases between the two germline ends. This CDR3 has 14 residues. CDR3 in DNA: TGCAGCGCCGACCCCGGGTGGGTCGACACTGAAGCTTTCTTT. This encodes CSADPGWVDTEAFF.

This clone appeared once. The chain has TRBV18 and TRBJ1-1; TRBD1 matches at 8 bases. J gave up 5 bases and V 5 bases, and 10 bases lay outside the gene matches. This CDR3 has 15 amino acids. Looked up from germline, CDR1 is KGHSH and CDR2 is LQKENI. The CDR3 DNA reads TGTGCCAGCTCAACGGGCGACAGGGGTCGAACTGAAGCTTTCTTT. Its translation is CASSTGDRGRTEAFF.

The V gene is TRBV6-2 or TRBV6-3, the J gene TRBJ2-2; the D gene is possibly TRBD1 (5 bases). Germline assignment: CDR1 MNHEY and CDR2 SVGEGT. With 1 base removed from V and 4 bases from J, the gap between germline ends came to 10 bases. The CDR3 contains 15 residues. As DNA, the CDR3 is TGTGCCAGCAGTTACTTCAGGGTGGCCACCGGGGAGCTGTTTTTT. Translated, it gives CASSYFRVATGELFF.

The CDR3, as DNA: TGTGCCAGCAGTTTATCATGGGCTACCCACAATGAGCAGTTCTTC. This codes for CASSLSWATHNEQFF. The V call is TRBV27, the J call TRBJ2-1; D gene uncertain. The V gene's germline CDR1 is MNHEY and CDR2 SMNVEV (reference sequence). The CDR3 length is 15 residues. The ends were cut back, 0 bases at V and 5 bases at J, with 11 bases in the middle.

This chain uses TRBV5-1 with TRBJ1-4; D remains ambiguous. CDR3 size: 14 residues. Germline assignment: CDR1 SGHRS and CDR2 YFSETQ. V lost 0 bases and J 3 bases, leaving 6 bases between the germline ends. The CDR3 DNA sequence: TGCGCCAGCAGCTTGGACGGCCCTAATGAAAAACTGTTTTTT. Encoded protein: CASSLDGPNEKLFF.

This rearrangement joins TRBV9 to TRBJ2-3; 14 positions match TRBD2. The CDR3 loop spans 20 amino acids. The junction had 13 bases not matched to a gene; V was cut back by 3 bases and J by 1 base. Per germline, CDR1 SGDLS and CDR2 YYNGEE. The CDR3 region is CASSGAWGLAGAGGTDTQYF. The CDR3 bases are TGTGCCAGCAGCGGTGCTTGGGGACTAGCGGGAGCGGGGGGCACAGATACGCAGTATTTT.